This T cell receptor beta chain is drawn from a study of graft-versus-host responses after intestinal transplantation. About the study: Transplantation in recipients was multivisceral, liver-intestinal, or isolated intestinal.

General study points: Early post-transplant falls in HvG clones accompanied the peak levels of circulating GvH clones.

Clones were read by immunoSEQ multiplex PCR, and TCRdb kept only the in-frame ones, dropping some. The sample records 90,000 to 150,000 clones, 95% being singletons. The CDR3 spans 14 residues. The germline V gene encodes CDR1 SGHNT and CDR2 YYREEE (reference sequence). With 2 bases removed from V and 3 bases from J, the gap between germline ends came to 12 bases. Turning to this clone: Its antigen is as yet unknown.

The rearrangement links TRBV5-4 to TRBJ2-7; no definite D call. The specimen comprised unstimulated CD8+ T cells sorted from spleen or lymph node cells, sampled before intestinal transplant. The sequence came from a human donor who received an intestinal transplant. The CDR3 nucleotides read TGTGCCAGCAGCTTCGAGCTAGGGCTCTACGAGCAGTACTTC. Protein product: CASSFELGLYEQYF.